The clone carrying this T cell receptor beta chain occurred many times. Its antigen is currently unknown. This record comes from a study of molecular identifiers for immune sequencing clone quantification. Study-wide results and limits: Spiked Jurkat TCR RNA equal to one cell could reportedly be picked out among some 1 million naive cells.

CDR3 length: 15 residues. Losses at the gene ends were 6 bases for V and 5 bases for J; bases not matched to a gene: 8. Germline V gene lookup returns CDR1 MDHEN and CDR2 SYDVKM. TCRdb re-called the PCR reads with MiXCR, one entry per CDR3 protein. The data contain about 60,000 distinct CDR3 sequences, under 20% of them seen just once; the ten biggest clones take up 1.3% to 1.5%. This TCR was recovered from a human donor in good health. Some libraries in this study had Jurkat cell RNA spiked in. The sequencing input was naive CD8+ T cells from blood, with Jurkat cell RNA spiked in. Subset defined: FACS-sorted CD8+CD4-CCR7+CD45RA+ naive T cells. The chain links TRBV28 to TRBJ1-5; 9 nucleotides align to TRBD1. The CDR3, as DNA: TGTGCCAGCAGCCAGCACAGGGGGCGAGATCAGCCCCAGCATTTT. Translated, it gives CASSQHRGRDQPQHF.